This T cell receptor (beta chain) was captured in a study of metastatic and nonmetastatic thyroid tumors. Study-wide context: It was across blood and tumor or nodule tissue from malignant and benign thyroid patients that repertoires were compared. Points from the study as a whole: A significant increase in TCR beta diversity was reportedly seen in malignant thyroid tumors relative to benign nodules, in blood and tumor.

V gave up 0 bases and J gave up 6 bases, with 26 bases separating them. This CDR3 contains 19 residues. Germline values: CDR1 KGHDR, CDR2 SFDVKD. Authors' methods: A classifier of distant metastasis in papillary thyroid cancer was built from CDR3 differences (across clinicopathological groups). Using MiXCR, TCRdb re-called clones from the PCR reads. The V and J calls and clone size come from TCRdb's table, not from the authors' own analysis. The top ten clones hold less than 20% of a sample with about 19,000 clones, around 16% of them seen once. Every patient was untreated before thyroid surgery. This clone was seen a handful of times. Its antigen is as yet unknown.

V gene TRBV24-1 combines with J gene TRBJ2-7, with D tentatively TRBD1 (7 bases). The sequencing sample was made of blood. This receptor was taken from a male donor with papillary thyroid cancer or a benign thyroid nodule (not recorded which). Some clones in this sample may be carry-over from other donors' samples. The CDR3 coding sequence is TGTGCCACCAGTGATTTGGCCACCAGACAGGGTAGGGACTCGTCCGAGCAGTACTTC. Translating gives CATSDLATRQGRDSSEQYF.